The TCR beta chain described here comes from a study of PD-1 blockade in classical Hodgkin lymphoma. General observations from the study: Nivolumab initiation under 1 year post-ASCT meant exclusion. CD4+ TCR diversity, unlike CD8+, climbed significantly by C4D1.

Relapses following autologous stem cell transplantation were seen in all patients, with brentuximab vedotin exposure varying. In the case of this clone: No antigen is known for it.

Some clones are missing from TCRdb's copy, which holds only in-frame ones; the method was immunoSEQ multiplex PCR. Among over 20,000 clones listed, 70% to 80% were seen once. The CDR3 has 15 amino acids. V was trimmed by 1 base and J by 4 bases, leaving 11 bases between them. From germline, CDR1 is SGHTA and CDR2 FQGNSA. The sample here was peripheral blood mononuclear cells (PBMCs), taken at baseline. The receptor comes from a human donor with classical Hodgkin lymphoma. The rearrangement joins TRBV7-2 to TRBJ1-5; D possibly corresponds to TRBD1 (6 bases). The DNA for the CDR3 is TGTGCCAGCAGCTTAGTGGCAGGGGTAAATCAGCCCCAGCATTTT. Residues: CASSLVAGVNQPQHF.